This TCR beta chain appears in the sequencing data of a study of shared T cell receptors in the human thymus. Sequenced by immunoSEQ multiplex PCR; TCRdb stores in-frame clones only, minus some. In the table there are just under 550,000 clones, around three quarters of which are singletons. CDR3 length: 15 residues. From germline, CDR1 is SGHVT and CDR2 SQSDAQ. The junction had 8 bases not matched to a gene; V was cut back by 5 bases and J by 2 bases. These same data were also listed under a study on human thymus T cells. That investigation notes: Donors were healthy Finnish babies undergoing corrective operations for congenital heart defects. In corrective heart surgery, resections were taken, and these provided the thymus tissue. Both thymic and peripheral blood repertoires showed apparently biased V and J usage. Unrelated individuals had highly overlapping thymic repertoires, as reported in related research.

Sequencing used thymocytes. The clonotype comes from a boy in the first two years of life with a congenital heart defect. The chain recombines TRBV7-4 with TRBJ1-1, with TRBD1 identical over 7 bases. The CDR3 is CASSLKAGGNTEAFF. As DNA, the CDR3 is TGTGCCAGCAGCCTAAAAGCAGGGGGTAACACTGAAGCTTTCTTT.